Presented here are 29 T cell receptor beta chains from one specimen sequenced in a study of T cells in Graves' hyperthyroidism and ophthalmopathy (dated by TCRdb to about 2019). Library preparation employed multiplex PCR. Instrument on record: Illumina HiSeq 2000. The TCR beta CDR3 regions were amplified from the RNA transcripts. The first round of RT-PCR for the TCR CDR3 was performed with the HTBI primer set and the Qiagen OneStep RT-PCR kit. Starting from the raw public reads, TCRdb applied fastp trimming at Q25, assembled clones with MiXCR and retained in-frame beta chains. Each CDR3 protein appears once, grouped with its most common genes and DNA. The sample table contains about 360,000 distinct CDR3 sequences; only one count was recorded for about 18% of them. In total, the top ten clones hold 3.7% of the sample. Sample: blood. The receptors were sampled from a woman aged 18-29 years with Graves' hyperthyroidism.

At least ten counts were recorded for this clonotype. The chain has TRBV19 and TRBJ2-7; maybe TRBD1 (6 bases). The germline V and J ends were trimmed by 5 bases and 0 bases, with 11 bases remaining between them. This CDR3 region has 14 residues. Germline CDR1 LNHDA, CDR2 SQIVND (reference sequence). The CDR3 here is CASSRRTVSYEQYF. Written as DNA, the CDR3 is TGTGCCAGTAGTCGACGGACAGTCTCCTACGAGCAGTACTTC.

The V and J genes are TRBV6-1 and TRBJ1-5; D may be TRBD1 (6 bases). CDR1 and CDR2 from the germline V gene are MNHNS and SASEGT. The CDR3 has 16 residues. Trimming removed 7 bases at V and 1 base at J, with 17 bases between. The DNA of the CDR3 is TGTGCCAGCAAAGGGGGGAGTGGGTTAAGCAATCAGCCCCAGCATTTT. The encoded protein is CASKGGSGLSNQPQHF.

This clonotype appeared a few times. This chain joins TRBV11-1 and TRBJ2-5; the D gene is possibly TRBD2 (5 bases). V was shortened by 5 bases and J by 0 bases, with 19 bases between the two germline ends. Germline V gene lookup returns CDR1 SGHAT and CDR2 FQDESV (reference sequence). The CDR3 consists of 17 residues. The CDR3, as DNA: TGTGCCAGCAGCCTGAGCGGAGTCTACCCGTACCAAGAGACCCAGTACTTC. Translating gives CASSLSGVYPYQETQYF.

V is TRBV2 and J is TRBJ1-6; 8 nucleotides line up with TRBD1. Germline CDR1 is SNHLY and CDR2 is FYNNEI. CDR3 length equals 16 residues. V lost 6 bases and J lost 14; bases outside the gene matches: 18. The CDR3, as DNA: TGTGCCAGCAGGGACAGGGTAGGGTACCATAATTTATCCCTCCACTTT. Translated: CASRDRVGYHNLSLHF.

In its sample, this clonotype was seen many times. CDR3 bases: TGTGCCAGCAGTTACTCTAGACGGATAAGCAAAGCTTTCTTT. It translates to CASSYSRRISKAFF. V usage is TRBV6-5 and J usage is TRBJ1-1, with unresolved D. V gave up 0 bases and J gave up 9 bases, with 14 bases separating them. Looked up from germline, CDR1 is MNHEY and CDR2 is SVGAGI. This CDR3 spans 14 amino acids.

This clonotype was picked up many times. CDR3 sequence (DNA): TGTGCCAGCAGCCGGAACCCCAACACTGAAGCTTTCTTT. Translating gives CASSRNPNTEAFF. The V call is TRBV7-2, the J call TRBJ1-1; no definite D call. The V and J ends lost 5 bases and 2 bases respectively, with 9 bases between them. The length of the CDR3 is 13 residues. The V gene's germline CDR1 is SGHTA and CDR2 FQGNSA.

This clonotype was counted at least ten times. The chain carries TRBV20-1 and TRBJ2-5; a possible D gene is TRBD1 (6 bases). Germline V gives CDR1 DFQATT, CDR2 SNEGSKA (reference sequence). Trimming removed 3 bases from V and 3 bases from J, with 17 bases in between. The CDR3 has 15 residues. The CDR3 reads CSASWYLKGEETQYF. CDR3 DNA sequence: TGCAGTGCTAGTTGGTACCTTAAGGGGGAAGAGACCCAGTACTTC.

This clonotype was detected ten times or more. The V gene is TRBV5-1, the J gene TRBJ2-7, with D perhaps TRBD2 (5 bases). This CDR3 has 13 residues. V lost 4 bases and J 3 bases, leaving 11 bases between the germline ends. Per germline, CDR1 SGHRS and CDR2 YFSETQ. The CDR3 DNA follows: TGCGCCAGCAGCGAAAACCGGGGCTACGAGCAGTACTTC. This sequence encodes CASSENRGYEQYF. The whole variable domain, filled in from reference TRBV5-1 and TRBJ2-7, reads KAGVTQTPRYLIKTRGQQVTLSCSPISGHRSVSWYQQTPGQGLQFLFEYFSETQRNKGNFPGRFSGRQFSNSRSEMNVSTLELGDSALYLCASSENRGYEQYFGPGTRLTVT.

This clonotype showed up many times. The chain couples TRBV12-3 or TRBV12-4 to TRBJ1-5; 10 bases are a match to TRBD1. The CDR3 is 17 amino acids. The V and J ends lost 2 bases and 3 bases, in that order; junction bases with no gene match: 7. CDR3 region: CASSLMTGGIVNQPQHF. The CDR3 nucleotides are TGTGCCAGCAGTTTAATGACAGGGGGCATAGTCAATCAGCCCCAGCATTTT.

There are many counts of this clonotype. The gene calls are TRBV11-2 and TRBJ2-5; no definite D call. Looked up from germline, CDR1 is SGHAT and CDR2 is FQNNGV. The CDR3 runs 13 residues. Trimming pared 4 bases from V and 2 bases from J, leaving 8 bases between. The CDR3 loop is CASSSYMQETQYF. Here the CDR3 DNA reads TGTGCCAGCAGCTCCTACATGCAAGAGACCCAGTACTTC.

This clonotype was recorded many times. The gene calls are TRBV5-1 and TRBJ1-2; D not resolved. V lost 3 bases to trimming and J lost 6 bases, with 6 bases between them. Germline assignment: CDR1 SGHRS and CDR2 YFSETQ. The CDR3 consists of 11 residues. In DNA form, the CDR3 reads TGCGCCAGCAGCTCACCGGATGGCTACACCTTC. This gives the protein CASSSPDGYTF.

This clonotype has a count of ten or more. V usage is TRBV20-1 and J usage is TRBJ1-2; D unresolved. CDR1 and CDR2 (germline): DFQATT, SNEGSKA (reference sequence). Trimming took off 5 bases at V and 4 bases at J, with 11 bases between the two ends. This CDR3 spans 12 amino acids. CDR3 DNA: TGCAGTGCTGAGCAGAGTCTCTATGGCTACACCTTC. Its protein product is CSAEQSLYGYTF.

This clonotype has at least ten counts. The V gene is TRBV2, the J gene TRBJ1-5, with a possible D match to TRBD1 (5 bases). The length of the CDR3 is 18 residues. The germline gives CDR1 SNHLY, CDR2 FYNNEI. Trimming shortened V by 2 bases and J by 1 base, and 18 bases separated the two germline ends. CDR3 DNA sequence: TGTGCCAGCAGTGAAAAGGTCTGGGCAGGGAGAAGCAATCAGCCCCAGCATTTT. This codes for CASSEKVWAGRSNQPQHF.

This clonotype was recorded at least ten times. The chain employs TRBV5-1 and TRBJ2-2, with 7 nucleotides matching TRBD2. Germline CDR1 is SGHRS and CDR2 is YFSETQ. The CDR3 is 16 residues long. Trimming cost V 1 base and J 3 bases; bases outside gene matches: 6. The CDR3 loop reads CASSLLAADYTGELFF. The CDR3 DNA sequence: TGCGCCAGCAGCTTGCTAGCGGCCGACTACACCGGGGAGCTGTTTTTT.

At least ten counts were recorded for this clonotype. This sequence joins TRBV15 and TRBJ1-5, with TRBD1 matching 9 bases. From germline, CDR1 is LNHNV and CDR2 YYDKDF (reference sequence). This CDR3 contains 15 residues. J was trimmed by 4 bases and V by 4 bases; bases with no gene match: 5. CDR3 loop: CATSKPGQGNQPQHF. The CDR3 bases are TGTGCCACCAGCAAGCCGGGACAGGGTAATCAGCCCCAGCATTTT.

This clonotype was observed once. This chain connects TRBV2 to TRBJ1-1, with 10 bases matching TRBD1. Unmatched junction bases numbered 7, after V lost 5 bases and J lost 4 bases. The CDR3 spans 15 residues. Germline CDR1 and CDR2: SNHLY and FYNNEI. The CDR3 bases are TGTGCCAGCAGTCCGACAGGGGGCGGTGGCACTGAAGCTTTCTTT. Its protein is CASSPTGGGGTEAFF.

This clonotype came up many times. The V call is TRBV11-2, the J call TRBJ2-2; no clear D gene. V dropped 0 bases and J dropped 3 bases, with 5 bases sitting between them. The CDR3 runs to 14 residues. Germline CDR1 SGHAT, CDR2 FQNNGV. The CDR3 reads CASSLERDTGELFF. CDR3 nucleotide sequence: TGTGCCAGCAGCTTAGAACGGGACACCGGGGAGCTGTTTTTT. Filled out from reference TRBV11-2 and TRBJ2-2, the complete variable domain reads EAGVAQSPRYKIIEKRQSVAFWCNPISGHATLYWYQQILGQGPKLLIQFQNNGVVDDSQLPKDRFSAERLKGVDSTLKIQPAKLEDSAVYLCASSLERDTGELFFGEGSRLTVL.

This clonotype showed up just once. A much larger clone differs by one base, so this may be a read error. The V and J genes are TRBV5-1 and TRBJ1-1; 12 bases line up with TRBD1. Germline V gives CDR1 SGHRS, CDR2 YFSETQ. The CDR3 runs 16 residues. DNA for the CDR3: TGCGCCAGCAGCTCGACCGGGACAGGGGGCAACACTGAAGCTTGCTTT. Protein: CASSSTGTGGNTEACF.

The V call is TRBV4-2, the J call TRBJ2-5; 12 nucleotides match TRBD2. The CDR3 runs 17 residues. Per germline, CDR1 LGHNA and CDR2 YNFKEQ. With 4 bases clipped from V and 5 bases from J, the junction kept 11 bases outside the gene matches. In DNA, the CDR3 is TGTGCCAGCAGCCCCCGGACTAGCGGGGCCATCGTGGAGACCCAGTACTTC. Residues: CASSPRTSGAIVETQYF.

In its sample, this clonotype was seen many times. This chain links TRBV28 with TRBJ2-5, with D perhaps TRBD1 (7 bases). In germline, CDR1 is MDHEN, CDR2 SYDVKM. Trimming left V 3 bases short and J 5 bases short, with 19 bases between. This CDR3 is built from 16 residues. CDR3 nucleotides: TGTGCCAGCAGTTTCAGTGATGGAGGGGGCCGGGAGACCCAGTACTTC. It is translated as CASSFSDGGGRETQYF.

The sample holds many counts of this clonotype. The chain joins TRBV5-8 to TRBJ2-5; no firm D call. The V end was cut by 1 base, the J end by 2 bases, with 6 bases between. CDR1 is SGHTS and CDR2 is YDEGEE in the germline V gene. This CDR3 has 13 amino acids. The DNA for the CDR3 is TGTGCCAGCAGCTTGCAGAGTCAAGAGACCCAGTACTTC. Protein sequence: CASSLQSQETQYF.

This clonotype was seen a few times. The CDR3: CASGLIQSGLAGPPQFF. The CDR3 bases are TGTGCTAGTGGTTTGATACAATCGGGACTAGCGGGGCCCCCGCAGTTCTTC. The V call is TRBV12-5, the J call TRBJ2-1; 13 positions agree with TRBD2. This CDR3 has 17 amino acids. V shed 2 bases, J shed 12 bases, and the junction held 13 bases outside the gene matches. In germline, CDR1 is LGHNT, CDR2 FRNRAP.

This clonotype was counted at least ten times. The chain joins TRBV24-1 to TRBJ2-5, with 10 bases fitting TRBD1. With 3 bases clipped from V and 5 bases from J, the junction kept 8 bases outside the gene matches. CDR1 and CDR2 (germline): KGHDR, SFDVKD. CDR3 length: 16 amino acids. The CDR3 loop reads CATSDTTGTGDETQYF. The DNA of the CDR3 is TGTGCCACCAGTGATACAACCGGGACAGGGGACGAGACCCAGTACTTC.

This clonotype came up many times. Relative to the germline gene, one junction end is altered; a read error may explain this. The rearrangement uses TRBV20-1 and TRBJ2-7, with 7 bases fitting TRBD1. Germline values: CDR1 DFQATT, CDR2 SNEGSKA (reference sequence). This CDR3 region has 13 residues. DNA for the CDR3: TGCAGTGCTAGCCGGGACAGCTCCTACGGGCAGTACTTC. Protein: CSASRDSSYGQYF.

The chain combines TRBV3-1 with TRBJ2-2; the D gene could be TRBD1 or TRBD2 (5 bases each). Germline assignment: CDR1 LGHDT and CDR2 YNNKEL (reference sequence). V was pared by 0 bases and J by 4 bases, with 15 bases between. The CDR3 spans 17 residues. The CDR3 spells CASSQDEGLGGTGELFF. As DNA, the CDR3 is TGTGCCAGCAGCCAAGATGAAGGGCTTGGGGGCACCGGGGAGCTGTTTTTT.

There are a few counts of this clonotype. One end of the junction varies from germline; a read error may be responsible. The chain uses TRBV14 and TRBJ1-1; tentative D call: TRBD1 (6 bases). This CDR3 contains 14 residues. Germline V gene lookup returns CDR1 SGHDN and CDR2 FVKESK. CDR3 in amino acids: CAGSQDPGDTEAFF. The CDR3 nucleotides read TGTGCCGGCAGCCAAGATCCAGGGGACACTGAAGCTTTCTTT.

This clonotype was observed many times. V gene TRBV12-3 or TRBV12-4 combines with J gene TRBJ2-2; 9 bases line up with TRBD2. The CDR3 loop spans 17 amino acids. The junction had 11 bases not matched to a gene; V was cut back by 7 bases and J by 2 bases. In nucleotides, the CDR3 is TGTGCCAGCATTTCCCGTCAGCGGGGGGATAACACCGGGGAGCTGTTTTTT. Its protein product is CASISRQRGDNTGELFF.

This clonotype occurred many times. The V call is TRBV2, the J call TRBJ2-5; the D is unclear. CDR3 size: 15 residues. The V and J ends lost 8 bases and 5 bases respectively, with 21 bases between them. The germline V gene encodes CDR1 SNHLY and CDR2 FYNNEI. Written as DNA, the CDR3 is TGTGCCAGCTGGCCCGGTCAGGCCACCCGGGAGACCCAGTACTTC. Protein product: CASWPGQATRETQYF.

This clonotype came up a few times. The genes are TRBV4-1 and TRBJ1-5, with D uncertain. With 3 bases removed from V and 1 base from J, the gap between germline ends came to 10 bases. The CDR3 is 15 residues long. Germline V lookup: CDR1 MGHRA, CDR2 YSYEKL. CDR3 sequence (DNA): TGCGCCAGCAGCCACCAACACGGGAGCAATCAGCCCCAGCATTTT. This sequence encodes CASSHQHGSNQPQHF.